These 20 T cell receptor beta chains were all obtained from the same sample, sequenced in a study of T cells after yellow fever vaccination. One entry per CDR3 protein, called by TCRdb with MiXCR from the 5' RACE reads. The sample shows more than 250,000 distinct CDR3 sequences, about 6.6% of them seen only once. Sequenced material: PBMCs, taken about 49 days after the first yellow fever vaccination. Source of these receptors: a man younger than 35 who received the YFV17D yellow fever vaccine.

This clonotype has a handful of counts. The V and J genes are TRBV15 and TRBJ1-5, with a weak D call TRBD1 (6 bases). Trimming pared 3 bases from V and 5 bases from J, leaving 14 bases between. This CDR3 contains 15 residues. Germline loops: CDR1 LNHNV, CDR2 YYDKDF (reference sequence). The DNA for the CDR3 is TGTGCCACCAGCAGCGACGGGGCAGGGGATCAGCCCCAGCATTTT. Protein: CATSSDGAGDQPQHF.

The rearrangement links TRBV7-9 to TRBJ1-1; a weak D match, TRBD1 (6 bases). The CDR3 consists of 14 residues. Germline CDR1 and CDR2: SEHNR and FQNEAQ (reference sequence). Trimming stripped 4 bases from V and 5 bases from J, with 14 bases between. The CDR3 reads CASSWWTAETEAFF. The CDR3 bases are TGTGCCAGCAGCTGGTGGACAGCGGAAACTGAAGCTTTCTTT. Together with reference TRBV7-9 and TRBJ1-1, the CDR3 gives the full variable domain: DTGVSQNPRHKITKRGQNVTFRCDPISEHNRLYWYRQTLGQGPEFLTYFQNEAQLEKSRLLSDRFSAERPKGSFSTLEIQRTEQGDSAMYLCASSWWTAETEAFFGQGTRLTVV.

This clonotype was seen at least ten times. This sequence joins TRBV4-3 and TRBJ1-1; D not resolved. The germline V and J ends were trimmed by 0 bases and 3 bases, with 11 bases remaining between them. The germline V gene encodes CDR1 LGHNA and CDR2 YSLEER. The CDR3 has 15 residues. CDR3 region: CASSQEPKRYTEAFF. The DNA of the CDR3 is TGCGCCAGCAGCCAAGAGCCAAAGAGGTACACTGAAGCTTTCTTT.

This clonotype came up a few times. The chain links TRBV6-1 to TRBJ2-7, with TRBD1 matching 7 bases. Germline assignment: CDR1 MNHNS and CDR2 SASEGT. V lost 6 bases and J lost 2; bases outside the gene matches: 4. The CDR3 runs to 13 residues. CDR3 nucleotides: TGTGCCAGCAGCCGGGACAGAACCTACGAGCAGTACGTC. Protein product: CASSRDRTYEQYV.

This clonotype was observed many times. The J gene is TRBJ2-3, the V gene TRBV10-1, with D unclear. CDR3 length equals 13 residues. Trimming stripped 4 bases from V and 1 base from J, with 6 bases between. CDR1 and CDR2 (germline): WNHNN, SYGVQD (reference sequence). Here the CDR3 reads CASSASGTDTQYF. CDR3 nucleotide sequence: TGCGCCAGCAGTGCAAGCGGCACAGATACGCAGTATTTT.

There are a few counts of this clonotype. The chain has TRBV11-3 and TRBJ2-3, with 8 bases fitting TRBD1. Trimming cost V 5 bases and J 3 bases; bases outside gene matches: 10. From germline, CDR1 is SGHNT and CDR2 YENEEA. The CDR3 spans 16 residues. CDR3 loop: CASSPSDRVGTDTQYF. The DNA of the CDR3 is TGTGCCAGCAGCCCGTCGGACAGGGTGGGGACAGATACGCAGTATTTT.

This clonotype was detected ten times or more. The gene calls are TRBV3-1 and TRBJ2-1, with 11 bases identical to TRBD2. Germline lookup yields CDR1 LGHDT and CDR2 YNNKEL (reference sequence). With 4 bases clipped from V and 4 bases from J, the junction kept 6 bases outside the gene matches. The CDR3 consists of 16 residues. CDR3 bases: TGTGCCAGCAGCCGGCTAGCGGGGGGCCGATACAATGAGCAGTTCTTC. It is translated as CASSRLAGGRYNEQFF.

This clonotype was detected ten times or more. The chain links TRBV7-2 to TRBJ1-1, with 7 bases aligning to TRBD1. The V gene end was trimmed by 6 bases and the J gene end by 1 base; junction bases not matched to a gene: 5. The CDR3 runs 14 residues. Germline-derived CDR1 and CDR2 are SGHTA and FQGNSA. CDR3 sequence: CASRPGTANTEAFF. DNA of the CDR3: TGTGCCAGCAGGCCCGGGACAGCGAACACTGAAGCTTTCTTT. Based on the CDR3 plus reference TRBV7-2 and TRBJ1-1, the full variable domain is GAGVSQSPSNKVTEKGKDVELRCDPISGHTALYWYRQSLGQGLEFLIYFQGNSAPDKSGLPSDRFSAERTGGSVSTLTIQRTQQEDSAVYLCASRPGTANTEAFFGQGTRLTVV.

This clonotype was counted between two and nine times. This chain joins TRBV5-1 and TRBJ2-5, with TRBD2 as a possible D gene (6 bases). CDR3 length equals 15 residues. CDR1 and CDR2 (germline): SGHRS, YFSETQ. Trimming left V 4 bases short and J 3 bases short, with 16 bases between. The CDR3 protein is CASSNGTDGKETQYF. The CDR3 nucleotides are TGCGCCAGCAGCAACGGGACTGACGGGAAAGAGACCCAGTACTTC.

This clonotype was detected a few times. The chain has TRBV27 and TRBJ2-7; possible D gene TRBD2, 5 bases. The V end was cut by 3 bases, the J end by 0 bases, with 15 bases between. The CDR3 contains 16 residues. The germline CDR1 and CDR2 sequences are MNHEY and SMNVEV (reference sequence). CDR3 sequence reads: CASSLSGSGLSYEQYF. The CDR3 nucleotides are TGTGCCAGCAGTTTGTCAGGTTCCGGACTCTCCTACGAGCAGTACTTC.

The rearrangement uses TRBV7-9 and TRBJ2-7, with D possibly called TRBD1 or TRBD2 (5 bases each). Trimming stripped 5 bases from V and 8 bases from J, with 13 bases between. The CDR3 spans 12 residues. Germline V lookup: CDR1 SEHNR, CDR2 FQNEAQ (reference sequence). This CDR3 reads CASSLDYRKQYF. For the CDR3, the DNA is TGTGCCAGCAGCCTAGACTACAGGAAGCAGTACTTC.

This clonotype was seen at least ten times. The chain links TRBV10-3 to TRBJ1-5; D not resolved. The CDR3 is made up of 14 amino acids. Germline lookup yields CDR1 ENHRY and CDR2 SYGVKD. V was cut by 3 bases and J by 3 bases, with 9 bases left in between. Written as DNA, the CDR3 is TGTGCCATCAGTGACGGGCGGGACAATCAGCCCCAGCATTTT. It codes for CAISDGRDNQPQHF.

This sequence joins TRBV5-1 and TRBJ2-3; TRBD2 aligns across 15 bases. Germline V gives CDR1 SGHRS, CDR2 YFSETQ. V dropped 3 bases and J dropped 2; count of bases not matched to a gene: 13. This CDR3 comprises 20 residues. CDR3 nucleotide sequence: TGCGCCAGCAGCTCGAGGACCGGACTAGCGGGGGGGCACACCACAGATACGCAGTATTTT. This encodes CASSSRTGLAGGHTTDTQYF.

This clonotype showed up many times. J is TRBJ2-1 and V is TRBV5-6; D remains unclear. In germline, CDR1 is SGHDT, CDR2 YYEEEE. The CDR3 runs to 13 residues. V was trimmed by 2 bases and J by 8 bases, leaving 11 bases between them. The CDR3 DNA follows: TGTGCCAGCAGCTTAAGCCACCAGGATGAGCAGTTCTTC. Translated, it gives CASSLSHQDEQFF. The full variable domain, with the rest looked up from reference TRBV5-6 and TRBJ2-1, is DAGVTQSPTHLIKTRGQQVTLRCSPKSGHDTVSWYQQALGQGPQFIFQYYEEEERQRGNFPDRFSGHQFPNYSSELNVNALLLGDSALYLCASSLSHQDEQFFGPGTRLTVL.

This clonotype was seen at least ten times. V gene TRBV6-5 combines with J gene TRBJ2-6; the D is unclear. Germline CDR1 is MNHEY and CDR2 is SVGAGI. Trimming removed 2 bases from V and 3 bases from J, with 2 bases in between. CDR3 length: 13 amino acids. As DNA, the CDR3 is TGTGCCAGCAGTTACGGTGGGGCCAACGTCCTGACTTTC. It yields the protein CASSYGGANVLTF.

CDR3 DNA: TGTGCCAGCAGCTTACTACACTATAATTCACCCCTCCACTTT. Residues: CASSLLHYNSPLHF. The chain is built from TRBV7-9 and TRBJ1-6, with D unresolved. The CDR3 totals 14 residues. In germline, CDR1 is SEHNR, CDR2 FQNEAQ (reference sequence). Trimming shortened V by 2 bases and J by 3 bases, and 5 bases separated the two germline ends.

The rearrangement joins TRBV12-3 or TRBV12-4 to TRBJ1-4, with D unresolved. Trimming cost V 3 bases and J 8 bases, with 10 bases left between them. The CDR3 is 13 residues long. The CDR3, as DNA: TGTGCCAGCAGTTTTCCGGGCGCGGAAAAACTGTTTTTT. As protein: CASSFPGAEKLFF.

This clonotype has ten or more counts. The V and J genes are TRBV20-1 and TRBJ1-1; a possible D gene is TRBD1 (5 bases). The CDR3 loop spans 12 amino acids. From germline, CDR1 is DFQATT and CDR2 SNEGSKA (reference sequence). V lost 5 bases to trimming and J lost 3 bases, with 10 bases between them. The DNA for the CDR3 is TGCAGTGCTGCACAGGTAGACACTGAAGCTTTCTTT. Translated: CSAAQVDTEAFF.

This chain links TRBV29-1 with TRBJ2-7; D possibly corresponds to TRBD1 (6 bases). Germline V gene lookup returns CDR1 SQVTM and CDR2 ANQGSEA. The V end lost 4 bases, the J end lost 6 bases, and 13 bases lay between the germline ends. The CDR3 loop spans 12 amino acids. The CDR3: CSVGARGGEQYV. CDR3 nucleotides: TGCAGCGTTGGAGCCAGAGGGGGCGAGCAGTACGTC.

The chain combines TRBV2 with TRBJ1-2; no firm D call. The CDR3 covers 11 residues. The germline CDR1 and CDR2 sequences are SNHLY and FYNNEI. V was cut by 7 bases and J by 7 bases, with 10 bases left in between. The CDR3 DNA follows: TGTGCCAGCACGTGGTCTGGTGGCTACACCTTC. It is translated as CASTWSGGYTF.